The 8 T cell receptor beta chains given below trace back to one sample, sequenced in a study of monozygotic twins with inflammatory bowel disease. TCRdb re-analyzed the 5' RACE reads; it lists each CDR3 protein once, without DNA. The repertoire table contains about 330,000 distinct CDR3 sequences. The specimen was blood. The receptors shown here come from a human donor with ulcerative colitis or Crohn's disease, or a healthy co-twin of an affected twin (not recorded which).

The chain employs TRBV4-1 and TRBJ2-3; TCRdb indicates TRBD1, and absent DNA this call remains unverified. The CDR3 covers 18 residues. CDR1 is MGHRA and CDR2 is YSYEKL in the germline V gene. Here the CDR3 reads CASSQVLQGIPDSNTQYF.

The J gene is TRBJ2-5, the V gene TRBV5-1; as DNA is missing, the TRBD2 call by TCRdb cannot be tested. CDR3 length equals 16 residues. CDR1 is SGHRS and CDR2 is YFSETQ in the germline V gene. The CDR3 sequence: CASSSGETSPGKTQYF.

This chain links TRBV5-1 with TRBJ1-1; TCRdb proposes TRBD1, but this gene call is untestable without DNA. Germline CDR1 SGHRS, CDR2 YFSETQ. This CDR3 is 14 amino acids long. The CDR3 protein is CASSLIGANTEAFF.

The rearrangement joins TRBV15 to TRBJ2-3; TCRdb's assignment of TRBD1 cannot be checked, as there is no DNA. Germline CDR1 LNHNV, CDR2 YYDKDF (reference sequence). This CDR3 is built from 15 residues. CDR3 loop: CATSHATGSTDTQYF.

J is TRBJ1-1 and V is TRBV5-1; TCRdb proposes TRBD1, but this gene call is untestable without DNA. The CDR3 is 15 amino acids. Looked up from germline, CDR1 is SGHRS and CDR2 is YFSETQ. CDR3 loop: CASSWPGTGSAEAFF.

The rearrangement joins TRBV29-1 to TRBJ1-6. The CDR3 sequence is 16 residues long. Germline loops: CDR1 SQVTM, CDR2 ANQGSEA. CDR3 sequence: CSVERERGSYNSPLHF. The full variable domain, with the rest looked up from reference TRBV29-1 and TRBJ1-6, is SAVISQKPSRDICQRGTSLTIQCQVDSQVTMMFWYRQQPGQSLTLIATANQGSEATYESGFVIDKFPISRPNLTFSTLTVSNMSPEDSSIYLCSVERERGSYNSPLHFGNGTRLTVT.

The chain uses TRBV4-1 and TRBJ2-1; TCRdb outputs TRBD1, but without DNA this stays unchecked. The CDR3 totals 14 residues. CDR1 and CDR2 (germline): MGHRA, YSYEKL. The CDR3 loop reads CASSQDRTVGEQFF.

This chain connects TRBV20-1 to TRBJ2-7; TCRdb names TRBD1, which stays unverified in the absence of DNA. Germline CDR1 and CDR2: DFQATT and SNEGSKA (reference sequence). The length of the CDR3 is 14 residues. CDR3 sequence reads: CSAKAPRGTYEQYF.